This T cell receptor (beta chain) stems from a study of somatic mutations in cytotoxic T cells in rheumatoid arthritis. Turning to the study itself: Patient blood (roughly 28 ml EDTA) was collected right after diagnosis, preceding any treatment.

Trimming left V 2 bases short and J 10 bases short, with 9 bases between. CDR1 and CDR2 (germline): WSHSY, SAAADI. The CDR3 extends over 12 amino acids. Some clones are missing from TCRdb's copy, which holds only in-frame ones; the method was immunoSEQ multiplex PCR. The table has approximately 17,000 clones, more than 65% seen once. Study-level points and caveats: Patients with rheumatoid arthritis showed a slight underrepresentation of TRBV07, a finding that was never subjected to any adjustment for multiple comparisons. The clonality of CD8+ T cells was not significantly different between rheumatoid arthritis patients and age-matched healthy controls. The top CD8+ clone topped 20% of CD8+ cells in about an eighth of the roughly 60 patients.

Note on this clone: The antigen is unknown.

Specimen: CD8+ T cells sorted from blood. This sequence joins TRBV10-2 and TRBJ2-1, with D perhaps TRBD1 or TRBD2 (6 bases each). This clonotype was sampled from an adult with rheumatoid arthritis. This CDR3 is CASSEGGLEQFF. The CDR3 nucleotides read TGCGCCAGCAGTGAGGGGGGGCTGGAGCAGTTCTTC.